The 3 T cell receptor beta chains below were found in one sample sequenced in a study of T cells of healthy individuals. TCRdb re-derived calls from the 5' RACE reads in MiXCR, one entry per CDR3 protein. Seen here are about 100,000 distinct CDR3 sequences, roughly 15% observed once, and the top ten hold over 5%. The receptor set was obtained from a human donor in good health.

This clonotype was observed many times. Compared with germline, one end of the junction differs, possibly owing to a read error. The chain combines TRBV28 with TRBJ1-4, with a weak D call TRBD1 (6 bases). The CDR3 consists of 15 residues. Germline V gives CDR1 MDHEN, CDR2 SYDVKM. The CDR3 protein is CASSKLTGSKEKLFF. The CDR3 DNA is TGTGCCAGCAGCAAACTTACAGGGTCTAAAGAAAAACTGTTTTTT.

This clonotype was found a few times. The V and J genes are TRBV5-1 and TRBJ1-1; tentatively, D is TRBD1 (5 bases). The CDR3 sequence is 15 residues long. Germline-derived CDR1 and CDR2 are SGHRS and YFSETQ. The V and J ends lost 0 bases and 2 bases respectively, with 11 bases between them. CDR3 sequence (DNA): TGCGCCAGCAGCTTGGGCCAGGGCAGAAACACTGAAGCTTTCTTT. Translating gives CASSLGQGRNTEAFF.

The chain links TRBV20-1 to TRBJ1-1; TRBD1 matches 9 bases. The V and J ends lost 6 bases and 0 bases, in that order; junction bases with no gene match: 20. The CDR3 extends over 19 amino acids. Germline CDR1 reads DFQATT; CDR2 reads SNEGSKA (reference sequence). This CDR3 is CSARRPGQGIVTMNTEAFF. The CDR3 DNA follows: TGCAGTGCCCGCCGACCGGGACAGGGAATCGTTACCATGAACACTGAAGCTTTCTTT.